Following are 8 T cell receptor beta chains from one sample sequenced in a study of T-cell reconstitution after alpha-beta-depleted transplantation in children. During its preparation, the TCRbeta library received unique molecular identifiers. Each CDR3 protein gets one entry after TCRdb re-called the PCR reads with MiXCR. In the table there are around 300,000 distinct CDR3 sequences, about a quarter of which are singletons. The sequencing here drew on PBMCs, mostly from graft donor cells, taken 180 days after TCRalphabeta/CD19-depleted stem cell transplant. The receptors stem from a male patient younger than 18 who had a stem cell transplant for acute lymphoblastic leukemia, so the T cells may come from the graft donor.

There are a few counts of this clonotype. V is TRBV20-1 and J is TRBJ2-2; TRBD2 agrees at 15 bases. Germline V gives CDR1 DFQATT, CDR2 SNEGSKA (reference sequence). This CDR3 is built from 16 residues. J was trimmed by 3 bases and V by 5 bases; bases with no gene match: 4. CDR3 protein: CSARTSGRADTGELFF. CDR3 nucleotides: TGCAGTGCTCGGACTAGCGGGAGGGCCGACACCGGGGAGCTGTTTTTT.

The table lists this clonotype with a few counts. The chain carries TRBV7-9 and TRBJ1-2; D remains ambiguous. Trimming left V 1 base short and J 4 bases short, with 10 bases between. This CDR3 has 14 amino acids. Germline V gene lookup returns CDR1 SEHNR and CDR2 FQNEAQ (reference sequence). CDR3 DNA: TGTGCCAGCAGCTTAGAGCATCCGGGCTATGGCTACACCTTC. Protein product: CASSLEHPGYGYTF. Drawing the rest from reference TRBV7-9 and TRBJ1-2, the complete variable domain is DTGVSQNPRHKITKRGQNVTFRCDPISEHNRLYWYRQTLGQGPEFLTYFQNEAQLEKSRLLSDRFSAERPKGSFSTLEIQRTEQGDSAMYLCASSLEHPGYGYTFGSGTRLTVV.

The chain joins TRBV7-6 to TRBJ1-1; TRBD1 matches 11 bases. The CDR3 extends over 20 amino acids. The ends lost 5 bases at V and 2 bases at J; junction bases unmatched: 19. CDR1 and CDR2 from the germline V gene are SGHVS and FNYEAQ. The CDR3 sequence: CASSPTWLGQGVDGNTEAFF. The DNA for the CDR3 is TGTGCCAGCAGCCCCACCTGGTTGGGACAGGGGGTAGACGGAAACACTGAAGCTTTCTTT.

The chain carries TRBV20-1 and TRBJ2-7; 11 bases map to TRBD1. Trimming took 5 bases from V and 3 from J; bases not matched to a gene: 6. This CDR3 comprises 14 residues. Germline lookup yields CDR1 DFQATT and CDR2 SNEGSKA (reference sequence). The CDR3 coding sequence is TGCAGTGCTCTTACCGGGACAGGGGGCTACGAGCAGTACTTC. It yields the protein CSALTGTGGYEQYF.

This clonotype came up many times. The chain has TRBV10-3 and TRBJ2-3; D is unclear. The germline V gene encodes CDR1 ENHRY and CDR2 SYGVKD. The CDR3 loop spans 15 amino acids. V lost 0 bases and J lost 0, with 7 bases in between. CDR3 nucleotides: TGTGCCATCAGTGAGTCAACGGCCAGCACAGATACGCAGTATTTT. Protein sequence: CAISESTASTDTQYF.

The chain couples TRBV27 to TRBJ1-5; D unresolved. Trimming removed 2 bases from V and 3 bases from J, with 5 bases in between. Germline V lookup: CDR1 MNHEY, CDR2 SMNVEV (reference sequence). The CDR3 loop spans 13 amino acids. Here the CDR3 reads CASSLANNQPQHF. DNA of the CDR3: TGTGCCAGCAGTTTAGCCAACAATCAGCCCCAGCATTTT.

This clonotype occurred a few times. The chain couples TRBV27 to TRBJ1-5; the D is unclear. Between the trimmed V and J ends, which lost 5 bases and 9 bases, there was a span of 14 bases. The CDR3 loop spans 13 amino acids. Germline CDR1 is MNHEY and CDR2 is SMNVEV (reference sequence). CDR3 loop: CASSKSRVTPQHF. For the CDR3, the DNA is TGTGCCAGCAGTAAGTCGCGGGTAACGCCCCAGCATTTT.

In nucleotides, the CDR3 is TGCGCCAGCAGCCAAGTCTCCGACACAGATACGCAGTATTTT. It translates to CASSQVSDTDTQYF. V gene TRBV4-1 combines with J gene TRBJ2-3; D is unresolved. The germline CDR1 and CDR2 sequences are MGHRA and YSYEKL. The V end was cut by 1 base, the J end by 2 bases, with 7 bases between. This CDR3 spans 14 amino acids.